The 28 T cell receptor beta chains reported below all come from one sample, sequenced in a study of a mutant IDH1 vaccine in newly diagnosed glioma (dated by TCRdb to the early 2020s). The library was produced with the immunoSEQ multiplex PCR assay. Imported from immuneACCESS, the table was reduced by TCRdb to in-frame sequences with V and J called. These copies leave out some clones; in studies compared against another copy, an unresolved V gene accounts for under half, and the cause of the remainder is not known. The sample data list more than 30,000 clones, and approximately 89% of these were observed just once. The top ten constitute roughly 2% of the sample. The time point label, as the study defines it: week 47, end of study. Each vaccine dose was 300 ug of a 20-mer mutant IDH1 peptide in Montanide, given subcutaneously with topical imiquimod. The antigens for these receptors are not known.

Sequenced material: PBMCs, taken from a glioma patient whose treatment included an IDH1 peptide vaccine. All receptors derive from a man aged 40-49 years with glioma.

The V gene is TRBV30, the J gene TRBJ2-1; 11 bases agree with TRBD1. Germline trimming cut 6 bases from V and 6 bases from J; bases unmatched to any gene: 4. The CDR3 runs 13 residues. Germline assignment: CDR1 GTSNPN and CDR2 SVGIG (reference sequence). CDR3 sequence (DNA): TGTGCCTGCCGGGGACAGGGGGTCAATGAGCAGTTCTTC. This codes for CACRGQGVNEQFF. The full variable domain, completed using reference TRBV30 and TRBJ2-1, is SQTIHQWPATLVQPVGSPLSLECTVEGTSNPNLYWYRQAAGRGLQLLFYSVGIGQISSEVPQNLSASRPQDRQFILSSKKLLLSDSGFYLCACRGQGVNEQFFGPGTRLTVL.

The chain joins TRBV4-1 to TRBJ2-7, with TRBD2 matching over 9 bases. The germline V gene has CDR1 MGHRA and CDR2 YSYEKL. Losses at the gene ends were 0 bases for V and 4 bases for J; bases not matched to a gene: 22. The CDR3 consists of 21 residues. CDR3 bases: TGCGCCAGCAGCCAAGATCACGAGGTGGGGTATAGCGGGAGCAAGAGGTACGAGCAGTACTTC. Protein product: CASSQDHEVGYSGSKRYEQYF.

This clone was seen once. The rearrangement uses TRBV5-6 and TRBJ1-2; D not resolved. The CDR3 runs to 14 residues. Looked up from germline, CDR1 is SGHDT and CDR2 is YYEEEE. Between the trimmed V and J ends, which lost 6 bases and 4 bases, there was a span of 16 bases. The CDR3 DNA reads as TGTGCCAGCACCCAGGCGGCAGCCCTCTATGGCTACACCTTC. It codes for CASTQAAALYGYTF. Complete variable domain (other parts from reference TRBV5-6 and TRBJ1-2): DAGVTQSPTHLIKTRGQQVTLRCSPKSGHDTVSWYQQALGQGPQFIFQYYEEEERQRGNFPDRFSGHQFPNYSSELNVNALLLGDSALYLCASTQAAALYGYTFGSGTRLTVV.

The chain uses TRBV9 and TRBJ2-5; TRBD2 matches at 14 bases. The CDR3 extends over 17 amino acids. Trimming removed 5 bases from V and 4 bases from J; junction bases left unmatched: 10. Germline V gives CDR1 SGDLS, CDR2 YYNGEE. Here the CDR3 reads CASSLGGTSGGRETQYF. As DNA, the CDR3 is TGTGCCAGCAGTCTTGGCGGGACTAGCGGGGGACGAGAGACCCAGTACTTC.

The V and J genes are TRBV6-6 and TRBJ1-5; 7 positions match TRBD1. The CDR3 consists of 15 residues. V shed 2 bases, J shed 9 bases, and the junction held 10 bases outside the gene matches. Per the germline V gene, CDR1 is MNHNY and CDR2 is SVGAGI (reference sequence). The DNA for the CDR3 is TGTGCCAGCAGTTACGATGAACAGGGGATCAGGCCCCAGCATTTT. Residues: CASSYDEQGIRPQHF.

The rearrangement uses TRBV4-2 and TRBJ2-3; D is unclear. V was cut by 0 bases and J by 5 bases, with 18 bases left in between. The CDR3 runs 17 residues. Germline V gene lookup returns CDR1 LGHNA and CDR2 YNFKEQ. The CDR3, as DNA: TGTGCCAGCAGCCAAGATCAGCCAGGCCGAGTTGGAGATACGCAGTATTTT. This sequence encodes CASSQDQPGRVGDTQYF.

The rearrangement uses TRBV7-9 and TRBJ2-3; D ambiguous. V gave up 5 bases and J gave up 2 bases, with 17 bases separating them. The CDR3 covers 16 residues. The germline gives CDR1 SEHNR, CDR2 FQNEAQ (reference sequence). DNA of the CDR3: TGTGCCAGCAGCCCCCCCTCCTCGTTCCTCACAGATACGCAGTATTTT. It encodes CASSPPSSFLTDTQYF.

The V call is TRBV6-5, the J call TRBJ1-5; 8 bases align to TRBD1. The germline V gene encodes CDR1 MNHEY and CDR2 SVGAGI. Trimming took 6 bases from V and 4 from J; bases not matched to a gene: 8. The CDR3 extends over 15 amino acids. CDR3 protein: CASRGPGTGNQPQHF. The CDR3 DNA reads TGTGCCAGCAGGGGGCCTGGGACAGGTAATCAGCCCCAGCATTTT.

The CDR3 region is CASSLEVLGAGTGYTF. DNA of the CDR3: TGCGCCAGCAGCTTGGAAGTTCTGGGGGCAGGTACGGGCTACACCTTC. This chain uses TRBV5-1 with TRBJ1-2, with D perhaps matching TRBD1 (6 bases). There are 16 residues in the CDR3. V gave up 0 bases and J gave up 8 bases, with 20 bases separating them. Germline V CDR1 and CDR2: SGHRS, YFSETQ.

This chain connects TRBV10-3 to TRBJ2-2; D is perhaps TRBD2 (6 bases). The germline V gene encodes CDR1 ENHRY and CDR2 SYGVKD. With 6 bases removed from V and 6 bases from J, the gap between germline ends came to 20 bases. CDR3 length: 16 amino acids. As DNA, the CDR3 is TGTGCCATCAGAGCCTTTTCGGGGGATAACCCCGGGGAGCTGTTTTTT. Protein sequence: CAIRAFSGDNPGELFF.

V is TRBV6-1 and J is TRBJ1-5, with TRBD1 as a possible D gene (6 bases). Germline-derived CDR1 and CDR2 are MNHNS and SASEGT. V dropped 4 bases and J dropped 3 bases, with 13 bases sitting between them. The CDR3 length is 15 residues. CDR3 protein: CASSGLRGDNQPQHF. The DNA of the CDR3 is TGTGCCAGCAGTGGCCTGAGGGGGGACAATCAGCCCCAGCATTTT.

In its sample, this clone was seen a few times. This sequence joins TRBV6-1 and TRBJ1-1, with TRBD1 as a possible D gene (6 bases). CDR1 is MNHNS and CDR2 is SASEGT in the germline V gene. Trimming took 9 bases from V and 1 from J, leaving 9 bases between them. The CDR3 length is 12 residues. CDR3 sequence: CASLTGNTEAFF. CDR3 DNA: TGTGCCAGTCTGACAGGGAACACTGAAGCTTTCTTT.

The chain links TRBV7-2 to TRBJ2-5; TRBD2 aligns across 8 bases. This CDR3 contains 14 residues. Losses at the gene ends were 5 bases for V and 2 bases for J; bases not matched to a gene: 4. Germline V gives CDR1 SGHTA, CDR2 FQGNSA. The CDR3 loop reads CASSREGPQETQYF. The CDR3 DNA reads as TGTGCCAGCAGCCGGGAGGGGCCTCAAGAGACCCAGTACTTC.

The chain recombines TRBV6-5 with TRBJ2-6; D remains ambiguous. This CDR3 region has 16 residues. V was cut by 2 bases and J by 0 bases, with 8 bases left in between. CDR1 and CDR2 from the germline V gene are MNHEY and SVGAGI. CDR3 residues: CASSYTHGSGANVLTF. The CDR3 DNA is TGTGCCAGCAGTTACACACATGGCTCTGGGGCCAACGTCCTGACTTTC.

The V and J genes are TRBV2 and TRBJ1-1; D unclear. CDR1 SNHLY and CDR2 FYNNEI come from the germline V gene. The CDR3 is 13 amino acids. The V and J ends lost 4 bases and 4 bases respectively, with 10 bases between them. The CDR3, as DNA: TGTGCCAGCAGTGGACAATGGAGCACTGAAGCTTTCTTT. It codes for CASSGQWSTEAFF.

The genes are TRBV23-1 and TRBJ2-7; 10 positions agree with TRBD2. TRBV23-1 is an ORF for which the function is uncertain. The CDR3 extends over 17 amino acids. The trim removed 4 bases at V and 4 bases at J, leaving 13 bases unmatched. In DNA, the CDR3 is TGCGCCAGCAGTCCCCCGGTGATGCCGGGACTAGCGTACGAGCAGTACTTC. The encoded protein is CASSPPVMPGLAYEQYF.

This clone turned up a few times. V is TRBV5-1 and J is TRBJ2-3, with 9 bases matching TRBD1. This CDR3 spans 13 amino acids. The germline CDR1 and CDR2 sequences are SGHRS and YFSETQ. J was trimmed by 0 bases and V by 7 bases; bases with no gene match: 0. Here the CDR3 DNA reads TGCGCCAGCGGGACAGGGAGCACAGATACGCAGTATTTT. Translating it yields CASGTGSTDTQYF.

CDR3 coding DNA: TGTGCCAGCAGCTTAGAAGGGGTCGGGACTGAAGCTTTCTTT. Its translation: CASSLEGVGTEAFF. The V call is TRBV7-2, the J call TRBJ1-1, with TRBD1 as a possible D gene (5 bases). The V gene lost 1 base and the J gene lost 5 bases, with 11 bases spanning the gap. The germline CDR1 and CDR2 sequences are SGHTA and FQGNSA. The CDR3 totals 14 residues.

The J gene is TRBJ2-1, the V gene TRBV30, with TRBD2 identical over 10 bases. There are 15 residues in the CDR3. The junction had 6 bases not matched to a gene; V was cut back by 0 bases and J by 7 bases. Germline V gene data show CDR1 as GTSNPN and CDR2 as SVGIG (reference sequence). CDR3 amino acids: CAWSVQRGGGNEQFF. The CDR3, as DNA: TGTGCCTGGAGTGTCCAGCGGGGGGGAGGTAATGAGCAGTTCTTC. The full variable domain, in which reference TRBV30 and TRBJ2-1 provide the parts outside the CDR3, is SQTIHQWPATLVQPVGSPLSLECTVEGTSNPNLYWYRQAAGRGLQLLFYSVGIGQISSEVPQNLSASRPQDRQFILSSKKLLLSDSGFYLCAWSVQRGGGNEQFFGPGTRLTVL.

The V and J genes are TRBV19 and TRBJ1-5; D is unclear. Germline V gives CDR1 LNHDA, CDR2 SQIVND (reference sequence). The CDR3 runs to 12 residues. V dropped 5 bases and J dropped 9 bases, with 11 bases sitting between them. The CDR3 DNA is TGTGCCAGTAGTCCCGCATATCCGCCCCAGCATTTT. It yields the protein CASSPAYPPQHF.

The chain uses TRBV19 and TRBJ1-1; D unresolved. This CDR3 spans 13 amino acids. The germline V gene has CDR1 LNHDA and CDR2 SQIVND (reference sequence). V lost 6 bases, J lost 1 base, and 9 bases lay in between. This CDR3 reads CASSHTENTEAFF. The CDR3 DNA reads as TGTGCCAGTAGCCATACAGAGAACACTGAAGCTTTCTTT.

This clone has only one observation. This rearrangement joins TRBV5-4 to TRBJ2-7; TRBD2 aligns across 14 bases. The CDR3 spans 14 residues. CDR1 is SGHNT, CDR2 YYREEE, per germline (reference sequence). V shed 4 bases, J shed 6 bases, and the junction held 3 bases outside the gene matches. CDR3 in amino acids: CASSLGTSGGEQYF. The CDR3 region has the DNA TGTGCCAGCAGCCTCGGGACTAGCGGGGGCGAGCAGTACTTC.

The chain links TRBV6-1 to TRBJ1-2; D remains unclear. V shed 1 base and J shed 1 base, with 7 bases lying between them. The CDR3 length is 14 residues. CDR1 and CDR2 from the germline V gene are MNHNS and SASEGT. The CDR3 nucleotides read TGTGCCAGCAGTGAAGATCTCTATAACTATGGCTACACCTTC. Translated: CASSEDLYNYGYTF.

The chain links TRBV15 to TRBJ2-3, with 7 bases aligning to TRBD2. The V gene end was trimmed by 0 bases and the J gene end by 5 bases; junction bases not matched to a gene: 5. The CDR3 consists of 15 residues. Germline V gives CDR1 LNHNV, CDR2 YYDKDF (reference sequence). The CDR3 nucleotides read TGTGCCACCAGCAGAGATCGCGGGAGTGGAGATACGCAGTATTTT. As protein: CATSRDRGSGDTQYF.

This chain links TRBV4-1 with TRBJ1-2; 9 bases match TRBD1. Losses at the gene ends were 1 base for V and 12 bases for J; bases not matched to a gene: 6. CDR3 length equals 13 residues. Germline CDR1 MGHRA, CDR2 YSYEKL. The chain's CDR3 is CASSQGGTGRNTF. The DNA of the CDR3 is TGCGCCAGCAGCCAAGGTGGGACAGGGAGAAACACCTTC.

The CDR3 spells CASSYNRDRNTEAFF. The CDR3 DNA reads as TGTGCCAGCAGTTACAACAGGGACCGGAACACTGAAGCTTTCTTT. The chain is built from TRBV6-5 and TRBJ1-1; D possibly corresponds to TRBD1 (6 bases). In germline, CDR1 is MNHEY, CDR2 SVGAGI. The CDR3 has 15 residues. The V and J ends lost 2 bases and 1 base respectively, with 11 bases between them.

The rearrangement uses TRBV7-2 and TRBJ2-7; TRBD1 aligns across 7 bases. V lost 1 base and J lost 7; bases outside the gene matches: 7. CDR3 length: 14 amino acids. Germline V gene sequence: CDR1 SGHTA, CDR2 FQGNSA. The CDR3 sequence: CASSLVQGVSEQYF. CDR3 DNA: TGTGCCAGCAGCTTAGTTCAGGGGGTGAGTGAGCAGTACTTC.

The J gene is TRBJ2-1, the V gene TRBV21-1; the table's D call, TRBD2, has no DNA check behind it. TRBV21-1 is noted as a pseudogene. This CDR3 has 18 residues. The CDR3 sequence is CASSPGGTSGRRGDEQFF. CDR3 nucleotide sequence: TGTGCCAGCAGCCCCGGCGGGACTAGCGGGAGGAGAGGAGATGAGCAGTTCTTC.